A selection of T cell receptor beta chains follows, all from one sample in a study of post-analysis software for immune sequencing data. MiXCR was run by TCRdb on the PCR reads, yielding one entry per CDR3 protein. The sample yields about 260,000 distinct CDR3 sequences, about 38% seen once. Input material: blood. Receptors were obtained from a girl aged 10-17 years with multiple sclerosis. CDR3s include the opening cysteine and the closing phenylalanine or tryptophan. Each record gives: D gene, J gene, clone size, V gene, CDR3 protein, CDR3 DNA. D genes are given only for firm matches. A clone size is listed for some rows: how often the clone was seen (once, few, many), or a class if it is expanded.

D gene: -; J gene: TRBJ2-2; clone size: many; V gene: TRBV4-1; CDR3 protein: CASSLRLTRTGELFF; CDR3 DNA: TGCGCCAGCAGCCTTAGACTGACTCGCACCGGGGAGCTGTTTTTT
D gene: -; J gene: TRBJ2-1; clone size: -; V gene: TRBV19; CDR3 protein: CASSIVPGGYNEQFF; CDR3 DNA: TGTGCCAGTAGTATAGTCCCCGGAGGTTACAATGAGCAGTTCTTC
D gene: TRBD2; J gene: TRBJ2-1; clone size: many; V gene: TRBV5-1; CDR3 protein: CASSSPGTSGPYNEQFF; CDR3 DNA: TGCGCCAGCAGCTCTCCCGGGACTAGCGGCCCCTACAATGAGCAGTTCTTC
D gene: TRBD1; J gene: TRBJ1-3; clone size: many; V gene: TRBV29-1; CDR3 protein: CSVRQGAGNTIYF; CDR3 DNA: TGCAGCGTGCGACAGGGGGCAGGAAACACCATATATTTT
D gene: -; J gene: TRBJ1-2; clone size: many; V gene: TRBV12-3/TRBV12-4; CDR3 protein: CASSQTYANYGYTF; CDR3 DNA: TGTGCTAGCAGTCAGACTTACGCTAACTATGGCTACACCTTC
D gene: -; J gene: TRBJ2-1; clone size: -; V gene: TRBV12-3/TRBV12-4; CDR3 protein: CASSIVAEQFF; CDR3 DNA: TGTGCCAGCAGTATAGTGGCTGAGCAGTTCTTC
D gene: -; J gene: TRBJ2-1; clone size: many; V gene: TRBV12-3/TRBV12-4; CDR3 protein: CASSPLRAREQFF; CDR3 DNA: TGTGCCAGCAGTCCCCTTCGTGCGAGGGAGCAGTTCTTC
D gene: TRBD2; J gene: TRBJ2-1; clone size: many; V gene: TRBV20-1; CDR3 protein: CSASKLAGGPSEQFF; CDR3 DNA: TGCAGTGCTAGTAAACTGGCGGGAGGGCCCAGTGAGCAGTTCTTC
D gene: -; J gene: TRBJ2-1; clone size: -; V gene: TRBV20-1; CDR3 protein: CSARVSWEQFF; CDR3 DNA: TGCAGTGCTAGAGTGAGCTGGGAGCAGTTCTTC
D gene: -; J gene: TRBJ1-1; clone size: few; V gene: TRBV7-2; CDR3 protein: CASSSRRQMNTEAFF; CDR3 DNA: TGTGCCAGCAGCTCAAGGAGGCAGATGAACACTGAAGCTTTCTTT
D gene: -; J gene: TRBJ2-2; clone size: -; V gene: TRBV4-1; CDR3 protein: CASSHPTGPPNTGELFF; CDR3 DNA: TGCGCCAGCAGCCACCCGACAGGCCCCCCGAACACCGGGGAGCTGTTTTTT
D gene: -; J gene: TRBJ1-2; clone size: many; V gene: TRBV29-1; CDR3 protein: CSAWTVNYGYTF; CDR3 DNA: TGCAGCGCCTGGACAGTCAACTATGGCTACACCTTC
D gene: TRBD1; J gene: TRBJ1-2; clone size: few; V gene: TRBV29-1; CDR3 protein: CSVASGQNYGYTF; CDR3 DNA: TGCAGCGTGGCCTCGGGACAGAACTATGGCTACACCTTC
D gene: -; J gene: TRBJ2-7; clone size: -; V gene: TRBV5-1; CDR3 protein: CASSSARGYEQYF; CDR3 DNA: TGCGCCAGCAGCTCAGCCCGGGGCTACGAGCAGTACTTC